This TCR beta chain was captured by sequencing in a study of T cell responses to AZD1222 COVID-19 vaccine. Notes on this clone: The antigen is unknown.

Study-level findings and limits: The donor cohort was predominantly white British with a female majority, and clonal diversity may have been underestimated. At baseline, just six or seven AZD1222 recipients tested seropositive.

CDR1 and CDR2 (germline): MDHEN, SYDVKM. CDR3 length: 14 residues. Trimming shortened V by 7 bases and J by 5 bases, and 17 bases separated the two germline ends. Sequencing used immunoSEQ multiplex PCR; TCRdb keeps in-frame clones, though not all of them. This table has approximately 120,000 clones, 80% to 90% appearing once. The sample was peripheral blood, taken on day 0 of AZD1222 vaccination. The J gene is TRBJ1-1, the V gene TRBV28, with D possibly TRBD1 on 5 matching bases. The clonotype originates from an adult in good health. The CDR3 DNA reads TGTGCCAGCACCCCGACAGCAGTCTCGACTGAAGCTTTCTTT. Protein: CASTPTAVSTEAFF.